A selection of T cell receptor beta chains follows, all from one sample in a study of technical replicates of blood from several donors. Clones were sequenced by immunoSEQ multiplex PCR, and TCRdb holds only the in-frame ones, with some missing. The repertoire holds approximately 60,000 clones, about 90% seen once, with around 5.5% in the top ten. Sequenced: PBMCs. The receptors were gathered from a human donor in good health. Some clones in this sample may be carry-over from other donors' samples. Each CDR3 is given with its conserved first and last residue. The D gene is left open where the match is weak. Clone size is stated in some rows and not others, as once, few, many or a class when expanded.

j_call clone_size v_call d_call cdr3_aa cdr3_nt
TRBJ2-7 . TRBV29-1 TRBD2 CSVEGVDRGGGSHEQYF TGCAGCGTTGAAGGTGTGGATCGCGGGGGAGGGTCCCACGAGCAGTACTTC
TRBJ2-2 . TRBV2 . CASREIVTGELFF TGTGCCAGCAGGGAGATAGTAACCGGGGAGCTGTTTTTT
TRBJ2-1 . TRBV12-5 TRBD2 CASGWGLAYNEQFF TGTGCTAGTGGATGGGGACTAGCCTACAATGAGCAGTTCTTC
TRBJ1-3 . TRBV18 TRBD1 CASSPTGVGNTIYF TGTGCCAGCTCACCCACAGGGGTCGGAAACACCATATATTTT
TRBJ2-4 . TRBV30 TRBD1 CAWSPQGALAKNIQYF TGTGCCTGGAGTCCCCAGGGGGCACTAGCCAAAAACATTCAGTACTTC
TRBJ2-1 . TRBV16 . CASSQSGLQEIEQFF TGTGCCAGCAGCCAATCTGGATTACAGGAGATTGAGCAGTTCTTC
TRBJ2-2 once TRBV10-2 TRBD1 CASSDTGTGFTGELFF TGCGCCAGCAGTGACACCGGGACAGGGTTCACCGGGGAGCTGTTTTTT
TRBJ2-5 . TRBV19 TRBD1 CASSTTGVDQETQYF TGTGCCAGTAGTACAACAGGGGTCGACCAAGAGACCCAGTACTTC
TRBJ2-2 . TRBV29-1 TRBD2 CSVTSGSPNGELFF TGCAGCGTGACTAGCGGGAGCCCCAACGGGGAGCTGTTTTTT
TRBJ2-5 . TRBV29-1 . CSVDRGVETQYF TGCAGCGTTGACAGGGGAGTAGAGACCCAGTACTTC
TRBJ1-2 . TRBV2 TRBD1 CASSFQGERGGYTF TGTGCCAGCAGTTTTCAGGGGGAGAGGGGTGGCTACACCTTC
TRBJ1-1 . TRBV27 TRBD1 CASRTGTGGITEAFF TGTGCCAGCAGGACTGGGACAGGGGGGATCACTGAAGCTTTCTTT
TRBJ1-1 . TRBV18 . CASSPQSSTGLGGTEAFF TGTGCCAGCTCACCCCAATCGTCAACAGGGTTAGGTGGCACTGAAGCTTTCTTT
TRBJ2-2 . TRBV7-8 . CASSWTGTAGGELFF TGTGCCAGCAGCTGGACGGGGACAGCGGGCGGGGAGCTGTTTTTT
TRBJ2-7 . TRBV2 TRBD1 CASTNQGAGEQYF TGTGCCAGCACCAACCAGGGGGCCGGCGAGCAGTACTTC
TRBJ1-1 . TRBV5-4 TRBD1 CASSRTGRNTEAFF TGTGCCAGCAGCCGGACAGGCAGGAACACTGAAGCTTTCTTT
TRBJ1-2 . TRBV29-1 TRBD1 CSVEDRDRGYGYTF TGCAGCGTTGAGGATCGGGACAGGGGGTATGGCTACACCTTC
TRBJ2-1 . TRBV27 . CASSSRPGSGLGDEQFF TGTGCCAGCAGTTCCCGCCCCGGCTCGGGTCTTGGCGATGAGCAGTTCTTC
TRBJ2-1 . TRBV10-3 TRBD2 CAISMTSGTYNEQFF TGTGCCATCAGTATGACTAGCGGGACCTACAATGAGCAGTTCTTC
TRBJ2-7 . TRBV21-1 . CASSKSTGYTHSGYEQYF TGTGCCAGCAGCAAATCGACAGGGTACACCCATAGCGGCTACGAGCAGTACTTC
TRBJ1-2 . TRBV7-2 TRBD1 CASSAATGVDGYTF TGTGCCAGCAGCGCAGCGACAGGGGTGGATGGCTACACCTTC
TRBJ2-7 . TRBV5-4 TRBD1 CASSPRQGSSYEQYF TGTGCCAGCAGCCCCCGACAGGGAAGCTCCTACGAGCAGTACTTC
TRBJ2-3 . TRBV27 TRBD2 CASSSPSGGTDTQYF TGTGCCAGCAGTTCCCCTAGCGGGGGCACAGATACGCAGTATTTT
TRBJ1-2 . TRBV7-9 TRBD1 CASNNPGQSGYGYTF TGTGCCAGCAACAACCCGGGACAGTCTGGCTATGGCTACACCTTC
TRBJ2-3 . TRBV11-2 TRBD2 CASSPAGGPDTQYF TGTGCCAGCAGCCCCGCGGGGGGCCCAGATACGCAGTATTTT
TRBJ2-5 few TRBV13 TRBD2 CASSLEGTSETQYF TGTGCCAGCAGCTTAGAGGGGACTAGTGAGACCCAGTACTTC
TRBJ2-7 . TRBV7-2 TRBD2 CASSHGGSGYEQYF TGTGCCAGCAGCCACGGGGGGAGCGGCTACGAGCAGTACTTC
TRBJ2-3 once TRBV5-1 . CASSLGELQADTQYF TGCGCCAGCAGCTTGGGGGAGCTTCAGGCAGATACGCAGTATTTT
TRBJ2-3 . TRBV15 TRBD1 CATSKGQGWLTDTQYF TGTGCCACCAGCAAAGGACAGGGTTGGTTGACAGATACGCAGTATTTT
TRBJ2-1 . TRBV6-6 . CASSPQVGGGFF TGTGCCAGCAGTCCCCAGGTGGGGGGTGGGTTCTTC
TRBJ1-5 few TRBV7-9 TRBD1 CAIGGTGGRQPQHF TGTGCCATCGGAGGGACAGGGGGACGTCAGCCCCAGCATTTT
TRBJ2-2 . TRBV25-1 TRBD2 CASSGGSGGAPGELFF TGTGCCAGCAGTGGAGGTAGCGGGGGGGCCCCCGGGGAGCTGTTTTTT
TRBJ1-4 . TRBV20-1 TRBD1 CSARRGHELFF TGCAGTGCTAGGAGGGGGCACGAACTGTTTTTT
TRBJ2-7 . TRBV7-3 TRBD2 CASSPIAGGAYEQYF TGTGCCAGCAGCCCCATAGCGGGGGGGGCCTACGAGCAGTACTTC
TRBJ2-1 . TRBV5-1 TRBD2 CASSSLGLAGGYNEQFF TGCGCCAGCAGCTCCCTCGGACTAGCGGGGGGGTACAATGAGCAGTTCTTC
TRBJ1-3 . TRBV9 TRBD1 CASSPGGTGYSGNTIYF TGTGCCAGCAGCCCAGGAGGGACAGGGTATTCTGGAAACACCATATATTTT
TRBJ2-7 . TRBV11-3 . CASSMGQGYEQYF TGTGCCAGCAGCATGGGGCAGGGCTACGAGCAGTACTTC
TRBJ1-3 . TRBV10-3 TRBD1 CAISESGTGTAGNTIYF TGTGCCATCAGTGAGTCCGGGACAGGGACAGCCGGAAACACCATATATTTT
TRBJ2-1 . TRBV5-1 TRBD2 CASSFVLAGGVVNEQFF TGCGCCAGCAGCTTTGTACTAGCGGGAGGCGTGGTTAATGAGCAGTTCTTC
TRBJ2-3 . TRBV2 TRBD2 CASRPGLAGGDTQYF TGTGCCAGCAGACCGGGACTAGCGGGAGGCGATACGCAGTATTTT
TRBJ2-2 few TRBV7-3 . CASSIPAGGADTGELFF TGTGCCAGCAGCATCCCAGCTGGGGGGGCCGACACCGGGGAGCTGTTTTTT
TRBJ1-5 . TRBV19 TRBD1 CASSRTGIGNQPQHF TGTGCCAGTAGTCGGACAGGGATTGGCAATCAGCCCCAGCATTTT
TRBJ2-1 once TRBV30 . CAWSRGAVEQFF TGTGCCTGGAGTCGGGGGGCGGTGGAGCAGTTCTTC
TRBJ1-1 . TRBV19 TRBD1 CASSLRQGMGNTEAFF TGTGCCAGTAGTCTCCGACAGGGTATGGGGAACACTGAAGCTTTCTTT
TRBJ2-1 . TRBV6-4 TRBD2 CASKRDQAAGEQFF TGTGCCAGCAAGCGGGACCAAGCCGCGGGTGAGCAGTTCTTC
TRBJ2-7 . TRBV5-1 . CASTNLPDGGGDFYEQYF TGCGCCAGCACCAACTTACCGGATGGTGGCGGAGATTTCTACGAGCAGTACTTC
TRBJ1-5 . TRBV5-1 TRBD1 CASSMGTEGQPQHF TGCGCCAGCAGCATGGGGACAGAGGGTCAGCCCCAGCATTTT
TRBJ2-1 . TRBV4-2 TRBD2 CASSLGLAGGSSSYNEQFF TGTGCCAGCAGCCTGGGACTAGCGGGGGGATCAAGCTCCTACAATGAGCAGTTCTTC
TRBJ2-7 . TRBV5-5 TRBD1 CASSSGTDVSYEQYF TGTGCCAGCAGTTCCGGGACAGACGTCTCCTACGAGCAGTACTTC
TRBJ2-4 . TRBV30 TRBD1 CACTTGDQNIQYF TGTGCCTGCACGACAGGGGATCAAAACATTCAGTACTTC
TRBJ1-4 . TRBV7-3 . CASSYTGGAANEKLFF TGTGCCAGCAGCTACACAGGAGGGGCAGCTAATGAAAAACTGTTTTTT
TRBJ2-3 . TRBV5-8 . CASSLLSGRTDTQYF TGTGCCAGCAGCTTGCTCAGCGGAAGGACAGATACGCAGTATTTT
TRBJ2-7 once TRBV30 TRBD1 CAWSDFRRGLGEQYF TGTGCCTGGAGCGACTTTCGCAGGGGGTTGGGCGAGCAGTACTTC
TRBJ2-5 . TRBV6-1 . CASSLMETQYF TGTGCCAGCAGCCTAATGGAGACCCAGTACTTC
TRBJ2-3 . TRBV12-5 TRBD2 CASGLGGGWTDTQYF TGTGCTAGTGGTTTGGGGGGGGGTTGGACAGATACGCAGTATTTT
TRBJ1-1 . TRBV20-1 . CSGQQGTAFF TGCAGTGGTCAACAGGGCACAGCTTTCTTT
TRBJ2-1 . TRBV7-2 TRBD1 CASRIPGQVNNEQFF TGTGCCAGCAGAATCCCGGGACAGGTGAACAATGAGCAGTTCTTC
TRBJ2-7 few TRBV5-4 . CASGNRDEQYF TGTGCCAGCGGTAACAGGGACGAGCAGTACTTC
TRBJ1-2 . TRBV6-5 . CASSYDRRNYGYTF TGTGCCAGCAGTTACGACAGGAGAAACTATGGCTACACCTTC
TRBJ2-1 . TRBV7-7 TRBD1 CASSLGQNNEQFF TGTGCCAGCAGCTTGGGACAGAACAATGAGCAGTTCTTC